This entry concerns a single TCR beta chain. Original processing methods: Estimated nucleated cell counts came from reference gene primer amplification. TCRdb keeps only in-frame clones here, not all; method: immunoSEQ multiplex PCR. The DNA gave D and trimming, while V, J and clone size come from that table. Of around 81,000 clones listed, approximately 86% are singletons. These data originate in a study of blood T cell repertoires in COVID-19. This CDR3 comprises 13 residues. V lost 5 bases and J lost 11, with 19 bases in between. The sample taken for sequencing was peripheral blood. The rearrangement joins TRBV12-3 or TRBV12-4 to TRBJ2-7, with D maybe TRBD2 (7 bases). The clonotype originates from a woman of 80 years or more with acute or convalescent COVID-19. CDR3 in DNA: TGTGCCAGCAGTCCGCGGGGGAGGGGGGCGGAGTACTTC. Residues: CASSPRGRGAEYF.